The clone carrying this TCR beta chain came up a few times. The target antigen is unknown. The V end was cut by 5 bases, the J end by 9 bases, with 20 bases between. The length of the CDR3 is 15 residues. The germline gives CDR1 SEHNR, CDR2 FQNEAQ (reference sequence). Preparing the TCRbeta library involved the use of unique molecular identifiers. TCRdb re-derived calls from the PCR reads in MiXCR, one entry per CDR3 protein. This sample yields fewer than 550,000 distinct CDR3 sequences, of which 9.5% to 12% are seen a single time; 13% to 15% belongs to the top ten. These data belong to a study of T-cell reconstitution after alpha-beta-depleted transplantation in children. Study-wide results and limits: Newly produced T cells mostly provided counts and TCRbeta diversity after one year, as hyperexpanded clones declined. Two months or so post-transplant, alpha-beta T cells reportedly derived from several hundred expanded graft clones. The origin of high day-60 TCRbeta diversity in some patients lay in surviving recipient T cells and thymic progenitors.

The chain couples TRBV7-9 to TRBJ2-1; D is perhaps TRBD1 (5 bases). The TCR sequence derives from a female patient between 2 and 15 years old who had a stem cell transplant for aplastic anemia, so the T cells may come from the graft donor. Sequences were derived from PBMCs, mostly from graft donor cells, sampled 180 days after TCRalphabeta/CD19-depleted stem cell transplant. CDR3 sequence: CASSPTVFTAGEQFF. CDR3 nucleotide sequence: TGTGCCAGCAGCCCGACAGTGTTTACCGCAGGTGAGCAGTTCTTC.